This TCR beta chain was observed in a study of a mutant IDH1 vaccine in newly diagnosed glioma. Study summary: Previous treatment comprised radiotherapy, temozolomide, or both, mostly both.

CDR1 ENHRY and CDR2 SYGVKD come from the germline V gene. The CDR3 is 16 residues long. The V segment lost 4 bases and the J segment 5 bases; nucleotides outside the gene matches: 10. Repertoires were generated with immunoSEQ multiplex PCR, while TCRdb's copy carries only in-frame clones and drops some. The sample has 70,000 to 100,000 clones, roughly nine tenths seen once. Only a few counts were recorded for this clone. The antigen is undetermined. Study-level results: There seemed to be no relation between pseudoprogression and changes in top peripheral T cell clonotypes.

This sample's time point: week 5, during vaccination. Vaccination comprised doses that each held 300 ug of mutant IDH1 20-mer peptide, plus topical imiquimod. The source is a woman aged 50 to 60 with glioma. V is TRBV10-3 and J is TRBJ2-3; the match to TRBD2 covers 9 bases. Specimen: PBMCs, collected from a glioma patient whose treatment included an IDH1 peptide vaccine. This CDR3 is CAISGAGLAQVDTQYF. The CDR3 DNA reads TGTGCCATCAGTGGAGCGGGACTAGCTCAGGTAGATACGCAGTATTTT.